This T cell receptor (beta chain) originates from a study of patients and donors after allogeneic stem cell transplantation. The V and J ends lost 5 bases and 1 base respectively, with 11 bases between them. The CDR3 contains 14 residues. The germline gives CDR1 MNHNS, CDR2 SASEGT. Each CDR3 protein gets one entry after TCRdb re-called the RT-PCR reads with MiXCR. The sample yields about 960,000 distinct CDR3 sequences, roughly 18% seen once. This clonotype was seen a handful of times. The clonotype was recovered from a human donor who was either an allogeneic HSCT recipient or a stem cell or donor lymphocyte infusion donor (not recorded which). It is not recorded whose cells these are; they may come from a transplant donor. The chain carries TRBV6-1 and TRBJ2-5, with D maybe TRBD1 (5 bases). Sequencing was carried out using blood, either unsorted or a sorted T cell fraction (not recorded which). CDR3 protein: CASSQGPLQETQYF. CDR3 sequence (DNA): TGTGCCAGCAGTCAGGGCCCGCTCCAAGAGACCCAGTACTTC.